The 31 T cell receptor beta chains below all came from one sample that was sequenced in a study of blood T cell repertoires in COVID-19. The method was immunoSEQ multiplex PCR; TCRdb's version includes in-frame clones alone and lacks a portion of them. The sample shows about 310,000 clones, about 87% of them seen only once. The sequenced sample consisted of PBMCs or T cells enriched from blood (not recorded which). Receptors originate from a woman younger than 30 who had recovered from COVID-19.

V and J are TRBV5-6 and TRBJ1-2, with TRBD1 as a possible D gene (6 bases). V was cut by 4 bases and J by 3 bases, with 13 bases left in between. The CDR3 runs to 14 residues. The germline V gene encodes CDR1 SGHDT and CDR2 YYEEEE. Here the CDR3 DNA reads TGTGCCAGCAGCACAGACAGGACTTACTATGGCTACACCTTC. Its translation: CASSTDRTYYGYTF.

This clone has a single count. CDR3 sequence: CASSRGGFEQYF. The CDR3 DNA sequence: TGTGCCAGCAGCCGGGGAGGGTTCGAGCAGTACTTC. V is TRBV11-3 and J is TRBJ2-7; 7 bases align to TRBD2. The CDR3 sequence is 12 residues long. The germline gives CDR1 SGHNT, CDR2 YENEEA. V was clipped by 5 bases and J by 6 bases; unmatched bases: 4.

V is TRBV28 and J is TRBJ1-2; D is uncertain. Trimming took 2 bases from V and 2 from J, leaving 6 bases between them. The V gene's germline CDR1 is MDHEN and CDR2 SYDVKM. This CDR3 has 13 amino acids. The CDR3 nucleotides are TGTGCCAGCAGTTTAGAACAGAACTATGGCTACACCTTC. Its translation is CASSLEQNYGYTF.

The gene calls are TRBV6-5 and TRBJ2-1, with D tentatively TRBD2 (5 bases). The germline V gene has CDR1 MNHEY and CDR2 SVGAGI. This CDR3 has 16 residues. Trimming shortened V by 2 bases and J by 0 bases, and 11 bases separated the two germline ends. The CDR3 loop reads CASSYHSASSYNEQFF. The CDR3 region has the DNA TGTGCCAGCAGTTACCATAGCGCGAGCTCCTACAATGAGCAGTTCTTC.

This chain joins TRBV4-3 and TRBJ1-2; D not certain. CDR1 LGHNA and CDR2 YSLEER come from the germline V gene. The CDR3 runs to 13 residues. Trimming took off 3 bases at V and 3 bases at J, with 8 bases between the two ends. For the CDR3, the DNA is TGCGCCAGCAGCCACTACGAGTACTATGGCTACACCTTC. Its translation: CASSHYEYYGYTF.

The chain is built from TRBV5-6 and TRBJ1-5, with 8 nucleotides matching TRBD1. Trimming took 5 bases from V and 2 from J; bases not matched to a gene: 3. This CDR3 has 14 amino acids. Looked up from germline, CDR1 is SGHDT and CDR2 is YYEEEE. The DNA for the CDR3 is TGTGCCAGCAGTCAGGACAGGGGCAATCAGCCCCAGCATTTT. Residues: CASSQDRGNQPQHF.

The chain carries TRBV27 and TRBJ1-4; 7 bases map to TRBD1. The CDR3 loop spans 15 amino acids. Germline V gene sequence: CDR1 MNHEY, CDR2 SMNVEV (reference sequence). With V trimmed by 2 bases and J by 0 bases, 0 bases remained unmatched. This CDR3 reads CASSLQGATNEKLFF. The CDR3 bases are TGTGCCAGCAGTTTACAGGGGGCAACTAATGAAAAACTGTTTTTT.

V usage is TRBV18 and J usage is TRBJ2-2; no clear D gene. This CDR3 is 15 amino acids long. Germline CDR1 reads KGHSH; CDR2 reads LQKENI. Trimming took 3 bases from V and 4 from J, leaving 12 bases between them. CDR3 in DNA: TGTGCCAGCTCACCGATGGGCCCCCCCACCGGGGAGCTGTTTTTT. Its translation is CASSPMGPPTGELFF.

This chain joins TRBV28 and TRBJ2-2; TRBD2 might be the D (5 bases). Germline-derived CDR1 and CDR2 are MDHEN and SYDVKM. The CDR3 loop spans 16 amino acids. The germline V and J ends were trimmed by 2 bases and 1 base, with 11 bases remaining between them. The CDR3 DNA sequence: TGTGCCAGCAGTTTAACTAAGCGGATGAACACCGGGGAGCTGTTTTTT. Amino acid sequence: CASSLTKRMNTGELFF.

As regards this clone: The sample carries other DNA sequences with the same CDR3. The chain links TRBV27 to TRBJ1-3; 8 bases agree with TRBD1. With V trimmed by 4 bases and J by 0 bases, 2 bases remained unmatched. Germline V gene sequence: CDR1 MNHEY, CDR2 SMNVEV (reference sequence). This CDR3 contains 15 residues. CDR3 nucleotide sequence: TGTGCCAGCAGTTCAGACAGGGGCTCTGGAAACACCATATATTTT. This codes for CASSSDRGSGNTIYF.

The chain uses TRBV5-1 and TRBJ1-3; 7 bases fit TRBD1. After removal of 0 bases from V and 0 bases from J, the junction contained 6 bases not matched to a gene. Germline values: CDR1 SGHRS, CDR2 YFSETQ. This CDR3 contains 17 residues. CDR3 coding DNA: TGCGCCAGCAGCTTGGGGTCAGGGGACAGCTCTGGAAACACCATATATTTT. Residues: CASSLGSGDSSGNTIYF.

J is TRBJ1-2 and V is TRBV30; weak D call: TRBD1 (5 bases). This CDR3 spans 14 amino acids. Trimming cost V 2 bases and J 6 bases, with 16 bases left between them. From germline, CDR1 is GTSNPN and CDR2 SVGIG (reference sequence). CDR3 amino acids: CAWSSRARVDGYTF. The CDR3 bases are TGTGCCTGGAGTTCGAGAGCCAGGGTTGATGGCTACACCTTC. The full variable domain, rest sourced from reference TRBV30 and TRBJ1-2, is SQTIHQWPATLVQPVGSPLSLECTVEGTSNPNLYWYRQAAGRGLQLLFYSVGIGQISSEVPQNLSASRPQDRQFILSSKKLLLSDSGFYLCAWSSRARVDGYTFGSGTRLTVV.

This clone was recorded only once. CDR3 DNA sequence: TGTGCCTGGAGTAGTTACAGGGCTGGGACCCAGTACTTC. The encoded protein is CAWSSYRAGTQYF. The rearrangement uses TRBV30 and TRBJ2-5, with a weak D call TRBD1 (6 bases). The CDR3 length is 13 residues. Germline CDR1 GTSNPN, CDR2 SVGIG (reference sequence). V lost 2 bases to trimming and J lost 7 bases, with 14 bases between them.

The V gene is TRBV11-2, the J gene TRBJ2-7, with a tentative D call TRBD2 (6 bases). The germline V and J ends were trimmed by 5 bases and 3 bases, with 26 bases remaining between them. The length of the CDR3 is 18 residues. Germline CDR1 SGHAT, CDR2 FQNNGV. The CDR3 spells CASSHPGRASGRIYEQYF. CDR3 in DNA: TGTGCCAGCAGCCACCCAGGGCGAGCAAGCGGGCGCATCTACGAGCAGTACTTC.

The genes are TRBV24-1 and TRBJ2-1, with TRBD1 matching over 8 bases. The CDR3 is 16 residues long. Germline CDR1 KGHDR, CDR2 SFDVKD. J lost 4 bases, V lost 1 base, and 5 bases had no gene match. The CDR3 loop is CATSDFGQGAYNEQFF. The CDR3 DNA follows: TGTGCCACCAGTGATTTCGGACAGGGCGCTTACAATGAGCAGTTCTTC.

In DNA, the CDR3 is TGCGCCAGCAGCCAAGAAAGACTCAGGGACTATGGCTACACCTTC. Amino acids: CASSQERLRDYGYTF. This chain links TRBV4-3 with TRBJ1-2; D possibly corresponds to TRBD1 (5 bases). The V and J ends lost 0 bases and 3 bases respectively, with 11 bases between them. The CDR3 extends over 15 amino acids. The germline gives CDR1 LGHNA, CDR2 YSLEER.

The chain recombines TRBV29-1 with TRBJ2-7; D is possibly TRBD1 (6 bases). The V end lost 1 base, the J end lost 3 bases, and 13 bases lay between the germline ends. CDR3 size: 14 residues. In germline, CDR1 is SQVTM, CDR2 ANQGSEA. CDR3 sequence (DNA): TGCAGCGTTGAAGCTTCAGACAGGAGCTACGAGCAGTACTTC. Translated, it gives CSVEASDRSYEQYF.

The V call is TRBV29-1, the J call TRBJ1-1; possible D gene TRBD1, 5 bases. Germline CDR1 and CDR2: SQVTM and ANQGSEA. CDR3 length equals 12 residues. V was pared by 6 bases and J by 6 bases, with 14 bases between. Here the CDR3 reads CSVDQGLSEAFF. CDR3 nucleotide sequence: TGCAGCGTAGACCAGGGTCTGTCTGAAGCTTTCTTT.

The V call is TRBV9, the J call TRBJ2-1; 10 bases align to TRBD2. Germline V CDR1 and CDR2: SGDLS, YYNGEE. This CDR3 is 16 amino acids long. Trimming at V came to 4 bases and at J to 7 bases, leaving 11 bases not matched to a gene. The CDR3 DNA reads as TGTGCCAGCAGCCGTAGGTGGCTAGCGGGAGAGAATGAGCAGTTCTTC. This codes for CASSRRWLAGENEQFF. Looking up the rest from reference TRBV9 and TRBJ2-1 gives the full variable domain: DSGVTQTPKHLITATGQRVTLRCSPRSGDLSVYWYQQSLDQGLQFLIQYYNGEERAKGNILERFSAQQFPDLHSELNLSSLELGDSALYFCASSRRWLAGENEQFFGPGTRLTVL.

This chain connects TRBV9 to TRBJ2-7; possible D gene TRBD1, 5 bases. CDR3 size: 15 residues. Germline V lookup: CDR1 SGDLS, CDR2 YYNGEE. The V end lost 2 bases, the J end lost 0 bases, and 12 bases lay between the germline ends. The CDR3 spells CASSVGAGNSYEQYF. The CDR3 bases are TGTGCCAGCAGCGTTGGGGCAGGTAACTCCTACGAGCAGTACTTC.

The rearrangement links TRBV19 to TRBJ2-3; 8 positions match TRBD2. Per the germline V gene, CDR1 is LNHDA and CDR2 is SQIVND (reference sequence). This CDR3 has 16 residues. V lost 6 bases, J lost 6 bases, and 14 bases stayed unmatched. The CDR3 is CASSPGPGGASDTQYF. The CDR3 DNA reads TGTGCCAGTAGCCCCGGGCCGGGGGGGGCATCGGATACGCAGTATTTT.

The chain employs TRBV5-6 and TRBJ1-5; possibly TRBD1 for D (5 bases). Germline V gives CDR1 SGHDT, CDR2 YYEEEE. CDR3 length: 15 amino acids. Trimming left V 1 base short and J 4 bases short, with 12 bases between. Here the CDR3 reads CASSLSFRGNQPQHF. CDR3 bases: TGTGCCAGCAGCTTGTCCTTTCGGGGGAATCAGCCCCAGCATTTT.

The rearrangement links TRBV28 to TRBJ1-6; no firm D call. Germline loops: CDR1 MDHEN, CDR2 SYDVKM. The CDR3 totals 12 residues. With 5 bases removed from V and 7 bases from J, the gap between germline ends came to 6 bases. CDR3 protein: CASSPQNSPLHF. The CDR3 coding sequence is TGTGCCAGCAGTCCGCAGAATTCACCCCTCCACTTT. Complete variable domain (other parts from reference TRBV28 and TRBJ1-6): DVKVTQSSRYLVKRTGEKVFLECVQDMDHENMFWYRQDPGLGLRLIYFSYDVKMKEKGDIPEGYSVSREKKERFSLILESASTNQTSMYLCASSPQNSPLHFGNGTRLTVT.

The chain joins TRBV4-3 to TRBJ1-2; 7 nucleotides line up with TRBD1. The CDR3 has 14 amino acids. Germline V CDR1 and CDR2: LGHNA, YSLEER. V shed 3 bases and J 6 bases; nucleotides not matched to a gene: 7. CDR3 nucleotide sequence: TGCGCCAGCAGCCAGGTGACAGGGTTTAATGGCTACACCTTC. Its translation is CASSQVTGFNGYTF.

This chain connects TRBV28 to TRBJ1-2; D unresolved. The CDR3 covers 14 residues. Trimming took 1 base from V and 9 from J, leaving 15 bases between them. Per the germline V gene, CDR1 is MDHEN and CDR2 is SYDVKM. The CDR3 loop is CASSLLPGTVSYTF. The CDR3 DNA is TGTGCCAGCAGTTTATTACCGGGAACGGTAAGCTACACCTTC.

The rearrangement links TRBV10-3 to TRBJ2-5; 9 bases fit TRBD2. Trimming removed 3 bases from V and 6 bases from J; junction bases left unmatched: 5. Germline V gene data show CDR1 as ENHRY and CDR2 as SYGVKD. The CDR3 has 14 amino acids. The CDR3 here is CAISEAASGKTQYF. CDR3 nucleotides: TGTGCCATCAGTGAAGCAGCTAGCGGGAAGACCCAGTACTTC.

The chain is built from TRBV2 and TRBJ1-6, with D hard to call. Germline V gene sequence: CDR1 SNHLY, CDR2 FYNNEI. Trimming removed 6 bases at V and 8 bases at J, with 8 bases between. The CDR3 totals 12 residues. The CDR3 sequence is CASSPGDSPLHF. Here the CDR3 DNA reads TGTGCCAGCAGCCCGGGAGATTCACCCCTCCACTTT.

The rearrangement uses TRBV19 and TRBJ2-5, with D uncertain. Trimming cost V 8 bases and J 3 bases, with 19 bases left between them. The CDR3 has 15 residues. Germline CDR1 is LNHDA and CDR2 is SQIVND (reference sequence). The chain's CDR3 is CASRQLGRSEETQYF. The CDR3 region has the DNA TGTGCCAGTCGACAATTGGGCAGGTCGGAAGAGACCCAGTACTTC.

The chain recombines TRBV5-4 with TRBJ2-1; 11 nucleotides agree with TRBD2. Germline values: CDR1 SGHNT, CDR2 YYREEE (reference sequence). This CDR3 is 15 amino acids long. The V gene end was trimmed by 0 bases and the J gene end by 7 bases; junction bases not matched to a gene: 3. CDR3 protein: CASSLVASGRNEQFF. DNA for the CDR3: TGTGCCAGCAGCTTGGTGGCTAGCGGGAGGAATGAGCAGTTCTTC.

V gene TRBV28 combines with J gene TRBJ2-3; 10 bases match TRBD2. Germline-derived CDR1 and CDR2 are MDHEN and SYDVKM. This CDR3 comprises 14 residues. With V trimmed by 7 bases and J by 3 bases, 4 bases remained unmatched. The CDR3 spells CASTGTSVTDTQYF. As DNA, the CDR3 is TGTGCCAGCACGGGGACTAGCGTAACAGATACGCAGTATTTT.

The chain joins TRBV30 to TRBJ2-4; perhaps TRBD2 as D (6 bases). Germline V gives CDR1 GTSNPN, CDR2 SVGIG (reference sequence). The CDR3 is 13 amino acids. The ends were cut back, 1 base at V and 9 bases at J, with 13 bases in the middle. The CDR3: CAWSAGDVSIQYF. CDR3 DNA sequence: TGTGCCTGGAGTGCGGGGGACGTGAGCATTCAGTACTTC.